This entry concerns a single TCR beta chain. Per the authors' pipeline: By means of reference gene primer amplification, nucleated cell counts were estimated. Repertoires were generated with immunoSEQ multiplex PCR, while TCRdb's copy carries only in-frame clones and drops some. From that table come the V and J calls and clone size; the DNA was used to work out D and trimming. The sample yields roughly 300,000 clones, 85% seen once. Recruitment covered some 25 US areas and drew participants whose ages spanned roughly 18 to 89 years. What the recovered Cohort 3 donors had was two negative PCRs, clearance, or symptom resolution. The data were obtained in a study of blood T cell repertoires in COVID-19. In the study overall: Acute and convalescent COVID-19 specimens originated in the United States, Italy and Spain.

The CDR3 spans 15 residues. Deletions cut 6 bases from V and 0 bases from J, with 12 bases between. Germline V gives CDR1 SGHTA, CDR2 FQGNSA. This sequence originates from a woman between 50 and 59 years old who had recovered from COVID-19. Sequences were obtained from PBMCs or T cells enriched from blood (not recorded which). J is TRBJ1-5 and V is TRBV7-2; no clear D gene. The CDR3 DNA sequence: TGTGCCAGCAGACTAATGTCGGGTAGCAATCAGCCCCAGCATTTT. Encoded protein: CASRLMSGSNQPQHF.